These T cell receptor beta chains were read from a single sample in a study of T cell repertoires in cytomegalovirus infection. TCRdb processed the reads anew with MiXCR; each CDR3 protein has one entry. The sample includes fewer than 300,000 distinct CDR3 sequences, roughly 26% of them seen just once. The material sequenced was PBMCs. The receptors here all came from a human donor in good health (CMV status not recorded). Some clones in this sample may be carry-over from other donors' samples. The CDR3 runs from the conserved cysteine through the conserved F or W. The order of the fields is CDR3 protein, CDR3 DNA, J gene, D gene, V gene, clone size. A D gene is named only where the DNA matches it firmly. Size is stated for part of the rows, as once, few or many counts, or as a class when the clone is expanded.

CASSWGVRGSNEQYF	TGTGCCAGCAGCTGGGGGGTTCGGGGTAGCAACGAGCAGTACTTC	TRBJ2-7	.	TRBV28	.
CASSVRTGSNTEAFF	TGTGCCAGCAGTGTCCGGACAGGGTCGAACACTGAAGCTTTCTTT	TRBJ1-1	TRBD1	TRBV6-1	few
CASSLDLRTGELFF	TGTGCCAGCAGCTTAGATTTGCGCACCGGGGAGCTGTTTTTT	TRBJ2-2	.	TRBV7-2	many
CASSPVGDEQYF	TGTGCCAGCAGCCCCGTGGGAGACGAGCAGTACTTC	TRBJ2-7	.	TRBV7-2	few
CASSETGPGQPQHF	TGTGCCAGCAGCGAGACAGGGCCAGGTCAGCCCCAGCATTTT	TRBJ1-5	TRBD1	TRBV7-2	many
CASSQSRGEQFF	TGTGCCAGCAGCCAAAGTCGGGGAGAGCAGTTCTTC	TRBJ2-1	.	TRBV14	.
CAGTGTGGHEQYF	TGTGCCGGAACCGGGACAGGGGGCCACGAGCAGTACTTC	TRBJ2-7	TRBD1	TRBV2	.
CAWSGRIAGEQYF	TGTGCCTGGAGTGGGCGAATTGCGGGCGAGCAGTACTTC	TRBJ2-7	.	TRBV30	.
CASSPYLNTEAFF	TGTGCCAGCAGCCCCTACCTCAACACTGAAGCTTTCTTT	TRBJ1-1	.	TRBV7-2	.
CSARGNRNNEQFF	TGCAGTGCTAGGGGAAACAGGAACAATGAGCAGTTCTTC	TRBJ2-1	.	TRBV20-1	few
CATSRGGQAGANVLTF	TGTGCCACCAGCAGAGGGGGGCAGGCTGGGGCCAACGTCCTGACTTTC	TRBJ2-6	.	TRBV15	.
CATSRVWAGRNYGYTF	TGTGCCACCAGCAGAGTTTGGGCGGGAAGGAACTATGGCTACACCTTC	TRBJ1-2	.	TRBV15	.
CASRPGSSYEQYF	TGTGCCAGCAGGCCGGGCAGCTCCTACGAGCAGTACTTC	TRBJ2-7	.	TRBV28	.
CATARATNYGYTF	TGTGCCACCGCCAGGGCGACTAACTATGGCTACACCTTC	TRBJ1-2	.	TRBV19	.
CASSFGQGATEAFF	TGTGCCAGCAGCTTTGGACAGGGGGCCACTGAAGCTTTCTTT	TRBJ1-1	TRBD1	TRBV7-8	many
CSATGPRGGPQHF	TGCAGTGCTACGGGACCGCGCGGTGGGCCCCAGCATTTT	TRBJ1-5	.	TRBV20-1	.
CASSITGTGFHEQYF	TGTGCCAGCAGTATAACCGGGACAGGGTTTCACGAGCAGTACTTC	TRBJ2-7	TRBD1	TRBV28	few
CASSLRDARTNTQYF	TGTGCCAGCAGCTTGCGGGACGCCAGGACGAATACGCAGTATTTT	TRBJ2-3	.	TRBV7-2	few
CASSYSRQGRDGYTF	TGTGCCAGCAGTTACTCACGTCAGGGGCGGGATGGCTACACCTTC	TRBJ1-2	.	TRBV6-5	few
CASSLGGGNIQYF	TGTGCCAGCAGCTTAGGGGGCGGAAACATTCAGTACTTC	TRBJ2-4	.	TRBV7-9	.
CSVGLTGDYTF	TGCAGCGTTGGATTGACAGGGGACTACACCTTC	TRBJ1-2	TRBD1	TRBV29-1	.
CASRRGGGVDTEAFF	TGTGCCAGCAGGAGGGGGGGGGGTGTCGACACTGAAGCTTTCTTT	TRBJ1-1	.	TRBV6-4	.
CASSLRRDRLYEQYF	TGTGCCAGCAGCCTCAGGAGGGACAGACTCTACGAGCAGTACTTC	TRBJ2-7	.	TRBV7-8	once
CASRVLDNEQFF	TGTGCCAGCAGGGTATTAGACAATGAGCAGTTCTTC	TRBJ2-1	.	TRBV5-6	.
CASSISAVTGELFF	TGTGCCAGTAGTATATCGGCAGTCACCGGGGAGCTGTTTTTT	TRBJ2-2	.	TRBV19	.
CAISAPLAGGPGAYNEQFF	TGTGCCATCAGCGCCCCCCTAGCGGGAGGGCCCGGCGCCTACAATGAGCAGTTCTTC	TRBJ2-1	TRBD2	TRBV10-3	few
CASTSTSGIHEQFF	TGTGCCAGTACCTCGACTAGCGGGATCCATGAGCAGTTCTTC	TRBJ2-1	TRBD2	TRBV19	.
CSASRSSYEQYF	TGCAGTGCTAGTCGTAGCTCCTACGAGCAGTACTTC	TRBJ2-7	.	TRBV20-1	many
CASSGTNQNQPQHF	TGTGCCAGCAGCGGAACAAACCAGAATCAGCCCCAGCATTTT	TRBJ1-5	.	TRBV7-2	.
CATSESGREDIQYF	TGTGCCACCAGTGAAAGCGGGAGGGAGGACATTCAGTACTTC	TRBJ2-4	TRBD2	TRBV24-1	few
CASSLSGSIETQYF	TGTGCCAGCAGCTTATCAGGGTCCATAGAGACCCAGTACTTC	TRBJ2-5	.	TRBV7-2	many
CSARTLSPGQAFYGYTF	TGCAGTGCTAGAACCCTATCCCCGGGACAGGCCTTCTATGGCTACACCTTC	TRBJ1-2	TRBD1	TRBV20-1	.
CASSFDDRILYGYTF	TGTGCCAGCAGCTTCGACGATCGAATTCTCTATGGCTACACCTTC	TRBJ1-2	.	TRBV7-8	many
CSARAPGAGNTIYF	TGCAGTGCTAGAGCGCCTGGGGCTGGAAACACCATATATTTT	TRBJ1-3	.	TRBV20-1	.
CASSQRGPLLDEKLFF	TGTGCCAGCAGCCAAAGGGGTCCTTTGCTAGACGAAAAACTGTTTTTT	TRBJ1-4	.	TRBV7-2	.
CASSSRREELPQYF	TGTGCCAGCAGCTCGAGACGTGAAGAGCTCCCGCAGTATTTT	TRBJ2-3	.	TRBV7-6	many
CASSLTSGRLSEQFF	TGTGCCAGCAGCTTGACTAGCGGGCGCCTTAGTGAGCAGTTCTTC	TRBJ2-1	TRBD2	TRBV7-8	many
CSVGGRGGHGTGELFF	TGCAGCGTTGGGGGTCGGGGGGGGCACGGCACCGGGGAGCTGTTTTTT	TRBJ2-2	TRBD2	TRBV29-1	.
CASSLVWDGEEKLFF	TGTGCCAGCAGCTTAGTGTGGGACGGGGAGGAAAAACTGTTTTTT	TRBJ1-4	.	TRBV7-9	few
CASSLDRDRGIASLHF	TGTGCCAGCAGTCTCGATCGGGACAGGGGAATAGCATCCCTCCACTTT	TRBJ1-6	TRBD1	TRBV27	few
CAIREQGSADTQYF	TGTGCCATCAGGGAACAGGGGAGCGCAGATACGCAGTATTTT	TRBJ2-3	TRBD1	TRBV10-3	few